The 12 T cell receptor beta chains below all came from one sample that was sequenced in a study of blood T cell repertoires in COVID-19. Measured with immunoSEQ multiplex PCR; TCRdb has only the in-frame clones, and not every one. The table has 8,000 or so clones, roughly 80% seen once. Material for sequencing was peripheral blood. The receptor set was obtained from a human donor in a cohort sampled during active COVID-19.

The chain combines TRBV18 with TRBJ2-7; D perhaps matches TRBD1 (5 bases). In germline, CDR1 is KGHSH, CDR2 LQKENI. Trimming took 2 bases from V and 1 from J, leaving 9 bases between them. This CDR3 spans 14 amino acids. CDR3 protein: CASSPMQGSYEQYV. The CDR3, as DNA: TGTGCCAGCTCACCAATGCAGGGATCCTACGAGCAGTACGTC.

The genes are TRBV28 and TRBJ2-7, with D possibly being TRBD1 (6 bases). V was pared by 5 bases and J by 7 bases, with 21 bases between. CDR1 and CDR2 from the germline V gene are MDHEN and SYDVKM. This CDR3 has 15 residues. The CDR3 reads CASSTVRTVLGEQYV. The CDR3 coding sequence is TGTGCCAGCAGTACTGTACGGACAGTATTGGGAGAGCAGTACGTC.

The V and J genes are TRBV11-2 and TRBJ1-1, with a possible D match to TRBD1 (5 bases). The germline V gene has CDR1 SGHAT and CDR2 FQNNGV. Trimming removed 3 bases from V and 8 bases from J, with 7 bases in between. CDR3 length: 11 amino acids. Here the CDR3 DNA reads TGTGCCAGCAGCTTGCGACAGGAAGCTTTCTTT. It is translated as CASSLRQEAFF.

This CDR3 is CASSQRLAMSGQETQYF. The CDR3 DNA reads as TGCGCCAGCAGCCAACGACTAGCGATGAGTGGGCAAGAGACCCAGTACTTC. This sequence joins TRBV4-1 and TRBJ2-5; 8 positions agree with TRBD2. The CDR3 is 17 residues long. Trimming removed 2 bases from V and 2 bases from J; junction bases left unmatched: 10. CDR1 MGHRA and CDR2 YSYEKL come from the germline V gene.

The chain employs TRBV7-8 and TRBJ2-5, with 8 bases lining up with TRBD1. Germline V CDR1 and CDR2: SGHVS, FQNEAQ. Trimming at V came to 1 base and at J to 5 bases, leaving 3 bases not matched to a gene. This CDR3 spans 14 amino acids. The CDR3 protein is CASSLVQGVETQYF. In DNA, the CDR3 is TGTGCCAGCAGCTTAGTACAGGGGGTCGAGACCCAGTACTTC.

This clone showed up just once. CDR3 protein: CATSDSKRTSGSASTDTQYF. The CDR3 DNA is TGTGCCACCAGTGACTCGAAACGGACTAGCGGGAGTGCTAGCACAGATACGCAGTATTTT. This chain uses TRBV24-1 with TRBJ2-3; 13 bases map to TRBD2. The J segment lost 0 bases and the V segment lost 4 bases, leaving 12 bases of the junction unmatched. CDR3 length: 20 residues. Germline V gene data show CDR1 as KGHDR and CDR2 as SFDVKD.

This chain connects TRBV2 to TRBJ1-4; 9 bases match TRBD1. This CDR3 is 14 amino acids long. Germline loops: CDR1 SNHLY, CDR2 FYNNEI. The J segment lost 7 bases and the V segment lost 7 bases, leaving 7 bases of the junction unmatched. In DNA form, the CDR3 reads TGTGCCAGCAAGCCGGGACAGGGTTCTGAAAAACTGTTTTTT. It codes for CASKPGQGSEKLFF.

The chain joins TRBV10-3 to TRBJ2-3; TRBD2 aligns across 7 bases. J was trimmed by 1 base and V by 4 bases; bases with no gene match: 5. The CDR3 has 15 residues. Per germline, CDR1 ENHRY and CDR2 SYGVKD. In nucleotides, the CDR3 is TGTGCCATCAGTGGATTCGCGGGGGGCACAGATACGCAGTATTTT. Protein product: CAISGFAGGTDTQYF.

This clone was found once. The rearrangement uses TRBV21-1 and TRBJ2-7; the table assigns TRBD2, which was not confirmed against the DNA. TRBV21-1 is listed as a pseudogene. There are 11 residues in the CDR3. The CDR3 nucleotides are TGTGCCAGCAGCAACTCCGACGAGCAGTACGTC. It encodes CASSNSDEQYV.

The chain employs TRBV6-2 or TRBV6-3 and TRBJ2-5; a weak D match, TRBD2 (6 bases). This CDR3 comprises 17 residues. Germline CDR1 and CDR2: MNHEY and SVGEGT. With 0 bases removed from V and 0 bases from J, the gap between germline ends came to 14 bases. The chain's CDR3 is CASSYSRGGTYQETQYF. The CDR3 DNA is TGTGCCAGCAGTTACTCGAGAGGAGGGACTTACCAAGAGACCCAGTACTTC.

This clone was recorded only once. The chain employs TRBV10-1 and TRBJ2-1; tentatively, D is TRBD1 (7 bases). The V end was cut by 10 bases, the J end by 8 bases, with 21 bases between. The CDR3 is 14 residues long. The V gene's germline CDR1 is WNHNN and CDR2 SYGVQD (reference sequence). CDR3 residues: CATNRGRGADEQFF. The CDR3 nucleotides read TGCGCCACTAATCGGGGCAGGGGGGCGGATGAGCAGTTCTTC.

This clone was counted a single time. The chain links TRBV21-1 to TRBJ1-2; no check of the table's D call, TRBD1, against the DNA was made. TRBV21-1 is assigned pseudogene status. The CDR3 runs to 14 residues. The CDR3 loop reads CASTGQGLNYGYTF. Here the CDR3 DNA reads TGTGCCAGCACCGGACAGGGACTAAACTATGGCTACACCTTC.